The rows below give T cell receptor beta chains drawn from one sample of a study of blood T cell repertoires in COVID-19. The method was immunoSEQ multiplex PCR; TCRdb's version includes in-frame clones alone and lacks a portion of them. The repertoire consists of approximately 150,000 clones, with 87% occurring once and the leading ten covering around 8.3%. The sequenced sample consisted of peripheral blood. All receptors derive from a woman in her forties or fifties with active or convalescent COVID-19. Each CDR3 is given with its conserved first and last residue. The D gene is left open where the match is weak. The listing skips clone size in some rows; elsewhere it reads once, few, many or a size class.

V gene	clone size	J gene	D gene	CDR3 DNA	CDR3 protein
TRBV9	few	TRBJ1-2	TRBD1	TGTGCCAGCAGCCTTCGTCCCGGGACAGGGGGGATATATGGCTACACCTTC	CASSLRPGTGGIYGYTF
TRBV27	.	TRBJ1-4	.	TGTGCCAGCAGTTTAAGGAGGATCGGGGAAAAACTGTTTTTT	CASSLRRIGEKLFF
TRBV24-1	.	TRBJ2-7	TRBD1	TGTGCCACGGACAGGGAGGTGGACGAGCAGTACTTC	CATDREVDEQYF
TRBV7-9	.	TRBJ2-5	TRBD2	TGTGCCAGCAGCCTGACTAGCGAAGAGACCCAGTACTTC	CASSLTSEETQYF
TRBV2	.	TRBJ2-5	.	TGTGCCAGCAGCTCTACCGGGACACTCAGTGAGACCCAGTACTTC	CASSSTGTLSETQYF
TRBV4-1	.	TRBJ2-5	TRBD1	TGCGCCAGCAGCCAAAGACAGGGCCAAGAGACCCAGTACTTC	CASSQRQGQETQYF
TRBV18	.	TRBJ2-3	TRBD2	TGTGCCAGCTCGGGTGGGACTAGCGGCACAGATACGCAGTATTTT	CASSGGTSGTDTQYF
TRBV19	.	TRBJ1-5	TRBD1	TGTGCCAGTTGTCAGGGACAGGGCAATCAGCCCCAGCATTTT	CASCQGQGNQPQHF
TRBV18	.	TRBJ2-1	.	TGTGCCAGCTCACCATATGGGGCCGATGAGCAGTTCTTC	CASSPYGADEQFF
TRBV7-3	few	TRBJ2-7	TRBD1	TGTGCCAGCAGCAAATACCCCGGGACAGGGCGGGACGAGCAGTACTTC	CASSKYPGTGRDEQYF
TRBV6-5	once	TRBJ2-7	TRBD2	TGTGCCAGCAGCTTACTAGCGGGAGTACGGGAGCAGTACTTC	CASSLLAGVREQYF
TRBV6-5	.	TRBJ1-5	.	TGTGCCAGCAGTCCCCAGGGCGTTAGCAATCAGCCCCAGCATTTT	CASSPQGVSNQPQHF
TRBV28	.	TRBJ1-2	TRBD1	TGTGCCAGCAGTTTGTGGGGACAGGGTAGCTATGGCTACACCTTC	CASSLWGQGSYGYTF